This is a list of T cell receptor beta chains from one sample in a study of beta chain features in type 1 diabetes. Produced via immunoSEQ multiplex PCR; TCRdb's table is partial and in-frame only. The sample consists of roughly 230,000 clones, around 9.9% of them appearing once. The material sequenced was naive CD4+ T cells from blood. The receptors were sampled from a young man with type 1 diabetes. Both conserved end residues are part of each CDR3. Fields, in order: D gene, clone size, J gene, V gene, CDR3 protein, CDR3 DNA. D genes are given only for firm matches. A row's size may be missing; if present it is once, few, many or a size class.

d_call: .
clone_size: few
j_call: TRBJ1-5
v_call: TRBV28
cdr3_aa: CASSFKDRSYQPQHF
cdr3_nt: TGTGCCAGCAGTTTTAAGGACAGATCTTATCAGCCCCAGCATTTT

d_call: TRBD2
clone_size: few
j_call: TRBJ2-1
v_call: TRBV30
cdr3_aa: CAWRGLAGGTSYNEQFF
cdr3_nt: TGTGCCTGGAGGGGACTAGCGGGGGGCACCTCCTACAATGAGCAGTTCTTC

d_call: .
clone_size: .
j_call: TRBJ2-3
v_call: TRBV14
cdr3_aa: CASSQESFGVADTQYF
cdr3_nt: TGTGCCAGCAGCCAAGAGTCATTCGGGGTTGCAGATACGCAGTATTTT

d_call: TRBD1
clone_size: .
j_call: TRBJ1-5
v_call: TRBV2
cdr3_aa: CASSEGGTGGGQPQHF
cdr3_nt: TGTGCCAGCAGCGAGGGCGGGACAGGGGGCGGTCAGCCCCAGCATTTT

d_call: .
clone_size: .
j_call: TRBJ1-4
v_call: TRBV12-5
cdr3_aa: CASGRQPNEKLFF
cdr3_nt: TGTGCTAGTGGACGACAGCCAAATGAAAAACTGTTTTTT

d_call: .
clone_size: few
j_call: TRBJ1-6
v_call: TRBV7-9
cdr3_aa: CASSRSGAGNSPLHF
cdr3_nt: TGTGCCAGCAGCCGGTCTGGGGCCGGTAATTCACCCCTCCACTTT

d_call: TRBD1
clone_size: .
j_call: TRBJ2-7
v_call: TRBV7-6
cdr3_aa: CASSQRTGQGVYEQYF
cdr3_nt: TGTGCCAGCAGCCAAAGGACCGGACAGGGGGTCTACGAGCAGTACTTC

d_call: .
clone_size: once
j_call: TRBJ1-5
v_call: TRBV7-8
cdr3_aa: CASSLIGIGDQPQHF
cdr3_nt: TGTGCCAGCAGCTTAATAGGTATAGGAGATCAGCCCCAGCATTTT

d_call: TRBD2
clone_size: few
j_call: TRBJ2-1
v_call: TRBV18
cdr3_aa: CASSPRTSGAYNEQFF
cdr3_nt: TGTGCCAGCTCACCTCGGACTAGCGGGGCTTACAATGAGCAGTTCTTC

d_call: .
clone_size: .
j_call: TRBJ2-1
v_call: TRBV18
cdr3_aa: CASSPLDIYNEQFF
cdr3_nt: TGTGCCAGCTCACCCCTGGACATCTACAATGAGCAGTTCTTC

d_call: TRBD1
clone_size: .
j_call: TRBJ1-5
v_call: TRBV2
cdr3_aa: CASSENRGGNQPQHF
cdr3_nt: TGTGCCAGCAGTGAGAACAGGGGAGGCAATCAGCCCCAGCATTTT

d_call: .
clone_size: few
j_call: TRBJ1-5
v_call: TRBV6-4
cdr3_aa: CASSRDTHQPQHF
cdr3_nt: TGTGCCAGCAGCCGGGACACTCATCAGCCCCAGCATTTT

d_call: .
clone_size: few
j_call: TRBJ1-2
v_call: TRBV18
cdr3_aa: CASSPRGLGYTF
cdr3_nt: TGTGCCAGCTCACCCCGGGGACTTGGCTACACCTTC

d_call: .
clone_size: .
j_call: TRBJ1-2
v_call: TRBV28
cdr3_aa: CASSYFMSGIAF
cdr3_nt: TGTGCCAGCAGTTATTTTATGTCAGGGATTGCCTTC

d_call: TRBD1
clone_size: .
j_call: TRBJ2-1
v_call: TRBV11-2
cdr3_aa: CASSLSGTDNNEQFF
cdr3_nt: TGTGCCAGCAGCTTGTCCGGGACAGACAACAATGAGCAGTTCTTC

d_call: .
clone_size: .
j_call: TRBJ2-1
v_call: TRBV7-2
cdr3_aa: CASSWRAPSSYNEQFF
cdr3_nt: TGTGCCAGCAGCTGGAGGGCACCGAGCTCCTACAATGAGCAGTTCTTC

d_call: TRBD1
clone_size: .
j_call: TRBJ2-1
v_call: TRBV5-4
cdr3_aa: CASRPGQGPGQFF
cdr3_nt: TGTGCCAGCAGGCCCGGACAGGGGCCGGGGCAGTTCTTC

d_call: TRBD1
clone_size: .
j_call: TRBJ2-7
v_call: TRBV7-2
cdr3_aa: CASSRYNQGASHEQYF
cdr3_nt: TGTGCCAGCAGCCGGTACAACCAGGGGGCCTCTCACGAGCAGTACTTC

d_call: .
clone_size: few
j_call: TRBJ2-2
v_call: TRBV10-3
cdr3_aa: CAISSTGELFF
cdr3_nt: TGTGCCATCAGCTCCACCGGGGAGCTGTTTTTT

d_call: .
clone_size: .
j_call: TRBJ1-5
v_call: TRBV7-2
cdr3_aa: CASNLYSNQPQHF
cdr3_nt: TGTGCCAGCAACCTATATAGCAATCAGCCCCAGCATTTT

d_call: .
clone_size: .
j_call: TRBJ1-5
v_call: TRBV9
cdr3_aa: CASSVGSNQPQHF
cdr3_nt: TGTGCCAGCAGCGTCGGGAGCAATCAGCCCCAGCATTTT

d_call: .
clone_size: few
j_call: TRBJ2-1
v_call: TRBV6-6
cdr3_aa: CASSYQGGPEQFF
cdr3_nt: TGTGCCAGCAGTTACCAGGGCGGTCCTGAGCAGTTCTTC

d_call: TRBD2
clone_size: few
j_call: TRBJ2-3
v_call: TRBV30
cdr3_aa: CAWKGGTSGGGTQYF
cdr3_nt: TGTGCCTGGAAGGGCGGGACTAGCGGGGGGGGTACGCAGTATTTT

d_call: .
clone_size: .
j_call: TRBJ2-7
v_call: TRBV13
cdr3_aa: CASSLAGWKEYF
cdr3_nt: TGTGCCAGCAGCTTAGCAGGGTGGAAGGAGTACTTC

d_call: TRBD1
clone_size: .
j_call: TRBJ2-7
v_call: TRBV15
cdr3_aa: CATSRDIGQEDEQYF
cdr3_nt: TGTGCCACCAGCAGAGATATCGGACAGGAGGACGAGCAGTACTTC

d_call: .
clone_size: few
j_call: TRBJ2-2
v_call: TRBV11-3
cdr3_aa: CASSSQNTGELFF
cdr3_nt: TGTGCCAGCAGCTCCCAAAACACCGGGGAGCTGTTTTTT

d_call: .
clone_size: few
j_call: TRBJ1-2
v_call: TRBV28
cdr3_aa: CASSSSGTPGGGYTF
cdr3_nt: TGTGCCAGCAGTTCCTCCGGGACACCCGGCGGGGGCTACACCTTC

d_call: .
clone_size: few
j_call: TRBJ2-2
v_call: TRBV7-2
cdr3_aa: CASSLFAETGELFF
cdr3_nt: TGTGCCAGCAGCTTATTTGCGGAGACCGGGGAGCTGTTTTTT

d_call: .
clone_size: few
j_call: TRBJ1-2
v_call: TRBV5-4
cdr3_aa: CASRPTGVYGYTF
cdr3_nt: TGTGCCAGCAGGCCGACAGGAGTCTATGGCTACACCTTC

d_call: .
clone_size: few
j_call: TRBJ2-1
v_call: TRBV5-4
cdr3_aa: CASRARGSGFNEQFF
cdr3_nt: TGTGCCAGCAGGGCCAGGGGTAGCGGGTTTAATGAGCAGTTCTTC

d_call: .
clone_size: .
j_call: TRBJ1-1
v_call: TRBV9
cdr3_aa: CASSVGTEKKAFF
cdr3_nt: TGTGCCAGCAGCGTAGGAACGGAGAAGAAAGCTTTCTTT

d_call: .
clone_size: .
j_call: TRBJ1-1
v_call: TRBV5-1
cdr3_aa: CASSLGLDTEAFF
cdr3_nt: TGCGCCAGCAGCCTCGGACTAGACACTGAAGCTTTCTTT

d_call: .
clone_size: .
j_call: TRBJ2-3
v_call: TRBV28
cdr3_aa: CASSLPPLDTQYF
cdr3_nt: TGTGCCAGCAGTTTACCCCCCTTGGATACGCAGTATTTT

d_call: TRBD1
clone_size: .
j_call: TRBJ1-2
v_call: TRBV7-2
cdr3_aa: CASSLLQGDYGYTF
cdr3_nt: TGTGCCAGCAGCTTACTACAGGGGGACTATGGCTACACCTTC

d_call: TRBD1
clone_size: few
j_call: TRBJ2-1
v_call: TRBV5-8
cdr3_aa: CASSLSGTDNEQFF
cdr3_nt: TGTGCCAGCAGCTTGTCCGGGACAGACAATGAGCAGTTCTTC

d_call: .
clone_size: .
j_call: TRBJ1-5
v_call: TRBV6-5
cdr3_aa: CASSGQFNQPQHF
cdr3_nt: TGTGCCAGCAGTGGACAGTTCAATCAGCCCCAGCATTTT

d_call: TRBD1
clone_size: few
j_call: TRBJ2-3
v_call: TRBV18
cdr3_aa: CASSQGAANADTQYF
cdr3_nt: TGTGCCAGCTCACAGGGGGCTGCGAACGCAGATACGCAGTATTTT

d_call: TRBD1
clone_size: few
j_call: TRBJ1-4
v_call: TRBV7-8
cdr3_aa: CASRDTGGNEKLFF
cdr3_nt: TGTGCCAGCAGAGATACAGGGGGCAATGAAAAACTGTTTTTT

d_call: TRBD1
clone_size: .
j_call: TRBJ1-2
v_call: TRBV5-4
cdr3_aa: CASSSNRGATYGYTF
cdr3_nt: TGTGCCAGCAGCTCGAACAGGGGGGCTACCTATGGCTACACCTTC

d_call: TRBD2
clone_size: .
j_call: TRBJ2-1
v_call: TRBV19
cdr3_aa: CASRSLGGNEQFF
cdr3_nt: TGTGCCAGTAGATCACTCGGGGGGAATGAGCAGTTCTTC

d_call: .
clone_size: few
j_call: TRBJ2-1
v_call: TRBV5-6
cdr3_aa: CASSLDREQFF
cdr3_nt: TGTGCCAGCAGCTTGGACAGGGAGCAGTTCTTC

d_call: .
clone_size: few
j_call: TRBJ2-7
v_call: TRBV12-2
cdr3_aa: CASRLSPGQDYEQYF
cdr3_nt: TGTGCAAGTCGCCTTTCCCCGGGACAGGACTACGAGCAGTACTTC

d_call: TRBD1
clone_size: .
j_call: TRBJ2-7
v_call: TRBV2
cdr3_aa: CASSVRGLRQYF
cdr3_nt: TGTGCCAGCAGTGTCAGGGGGTTAAGGCAGTACTTC

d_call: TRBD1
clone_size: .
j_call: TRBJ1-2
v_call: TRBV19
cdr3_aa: CASRSDRATYYGYTF
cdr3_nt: TGTGCCAGTAGGTCGGACAGGGCAACCTACTATGGCTACACCTTC

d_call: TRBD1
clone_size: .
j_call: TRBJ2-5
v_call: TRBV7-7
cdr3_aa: CASSTTGGQETQYF
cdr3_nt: TGTGCTAGCAGCACAACAGGGGGCCAAGAGACCCAGTACTTC

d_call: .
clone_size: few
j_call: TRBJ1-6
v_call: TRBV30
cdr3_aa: CAWSPSRAGWGDSPLHF
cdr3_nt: TGTGCCTGGAGCCCCTCTCGGGCAGGCTGGGGAGATTCACCCCTCCACTTT

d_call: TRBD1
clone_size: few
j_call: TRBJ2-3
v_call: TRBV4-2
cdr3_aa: CASSRTGADTQYF
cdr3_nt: TGTGCCAGCAGCCGAACAGGGGCAGATACGCAGTATTTT

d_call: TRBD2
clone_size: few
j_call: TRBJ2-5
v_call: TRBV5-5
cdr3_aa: CASSFSGGVRETQYF
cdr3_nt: TGTGCCAGCAGCTTTAGCGGGGGAGTCCGGGAGACCCAGTACTTC

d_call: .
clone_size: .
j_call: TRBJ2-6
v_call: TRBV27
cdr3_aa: CASRRIGNRFSGANVLTF
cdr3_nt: TGTGCCAGCAGACGCATCGGTAACCGCTTTTCTGGGGCCAACGTCCTGACTTTC

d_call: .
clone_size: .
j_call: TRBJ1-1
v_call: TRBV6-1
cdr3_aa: CASRSGSYGEAFF
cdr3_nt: TGTGCCAGCAGATCAGGATCCTATGGTGAAGCTTTCTTT

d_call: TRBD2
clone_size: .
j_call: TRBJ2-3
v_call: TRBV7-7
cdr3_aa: CASSLAGLSTDTQYF
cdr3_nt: TGTGCTAGCAGCTTAGCGGGGCTGAGCACAGATACGCAGTATTTT

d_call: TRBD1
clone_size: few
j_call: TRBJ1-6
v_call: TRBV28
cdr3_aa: CASRISTGTGGNSPLHF
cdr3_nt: TGTGCCAGCAGAATCTCCACCGGGACAGGGGGCAATTCACCCCTCCACTTT

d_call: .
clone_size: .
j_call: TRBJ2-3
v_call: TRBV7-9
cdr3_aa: CASSLLDFASTDTQYF
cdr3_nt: TGTGCCAGCAGCTTATTGGACTTTGCTAGCACAGATACGCAGTATTTT

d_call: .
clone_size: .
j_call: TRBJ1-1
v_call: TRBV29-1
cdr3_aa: CSVAYREIINTEAFF
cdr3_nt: TGCAGCGTCGCATACAGAGAAATTATCAACACTGAAGCTTTCTTT